This T cell receptor beta chain was recorded in a study of blood T cell repertoires in COVID-19. Study-wide context: From the United States, Italy and Spain came samples of acute and convalescent COVID-19. PBMCs, B-cell-depleted T cells, or T cells were the source of the cDNA or gDNA that made up the material.

In the original workflow: Using reference gene primer amplification, nucleated cell counts were estimated. Produced via immunoSEQ multiplex PCR; TCRdb's table is partial and in-frame only. V and J calls plus clone size are reproduced from that table; the DNA served to infer D and trimming. The repertoire holds 300,000 to 400,000 clones, with approximately 89% as singletons. Germline V gives CDR1 SGHVS, CDR2 FQNEAQ. The V and J ends lost 1 base and 2 bases, in that order; junction bases with no gene match: 7. CDR3 length: 16 amino acids. V and J are TRBV7-8 and TRBJ1-2, with 7 bases that match TRBD1. This clonotype originated in a woman aged 45-59 years who had recovered from COVID-19. Material: peripheral blood. The CDR3 loop reads CASSLEPRDRNYGYTF. CDR3 nucleotides: TGTGCCAGCAGCTTAGAGCCCCGGGACAGAAACTATGGCTACACCTTC.